These 30 T cell receptor beta chains were sequenced from one sample in a study of T-cell memory formation after mild COVID-19. TCRdb reanalysed the 5' RACE reads using MiXCR and keeps one entry per CDR3 protein. The data contain 350,000 to 450,000 distinct CDR3 sequences, over 25% of them seen just once; the ten biggest clones take up about 13%. Sequencing input: PBMCs or a T cell subset sorted from them (not recorded which). The receptors derive from an adult woman who had mild COVID-19 (a few samples of this study predate the infection). Cell type and time point are not known.

Only a few counts were recorded for this clonotype. Here the CDR3 DNA reads TGTGCCAGCAGACCACTAGATGGGGATCGCAATGAGCAGTTCTTC. Translation gives CASRPLDGDRNEQFF. V is TRBV3-1 and J is TRBJ2-1, with D tentatively TRBD2 (5 bases). This CDR3 spans 15 amino acids. V gave up 6 bases and J gave up 6 bases, with 18 bases separating them. Germline values: CDR1 LGHDT, CDR2 YNNKEL (reference sequence).

The chain is built from TRBV20-1 and TRBJ1-5; D gene ambiguous. V was pared by 6 bases and J by 1 base, with 16 bases between. The CDR3 sequence is 15 residues long. The germline V gene has CDR1 DFQATT and CDR2 SNEGSKA (reference sequence). CDR3 residues: CSAAKVGRSNQPQHF. CDR3 DNA sequence: TGCAGTGCGGCGAAGGTCGGGAGGAGCAATCAGCCCCAGCATTTT.

V and J are TRBV20-1 and TRBJ2-3, with TRBD1 identical over 7 bases. This CDR3 has 15 amino acids. Looked up from germline, CDR1 is DFQATT and CDR2 is SNEGSKA (reference sequence). J was trimmed by 0 bases and V by 6 bases; bases with no gene match: 9. CDR3: CSAADRDLSTDTQYF. The CDR3 DNA reads TGCAGTGCGGCCGACAGGGACCTTAGCACAGATACGCAGTATTTT.

A few counts support this clonotype. DNA of the CDR3: TGTGCCAGCACCCCTTCGGCAGGGACACCGAACACTGAAGCTTTCTTT. Translation gives CASTPSAGTPNTEAFF. The rearrangement links TRBV27 to TRBJ1-1, with D possibly TRBD1 on 6 matching bases. The CDR3 length is 16 residues. The germline V gene encodes CDR1 MNHEY and CDR2 SMNVEV (reference sequence). Trimming cost V 7 bases and J 1 base, with 19 bases left between them.

The gene calls are TRBV3-1 and TRBJ2-7, with D perhaps matching TRBD2 (5 bases). The CDR3 length is 15 residues. Trimming shortened V by 0 bases and J by 2 bases, and 11 bases separated the two germline ends. CDR1 and CDR2 (germline): LGHDT, YNNKEL (reference sequence). As DNA, the CDR3 is TGTGCCAGCAGCCAAGATCGGGCGGAGGCCTACGAGCAGTACTTC. This gives the protein CASSQDRAEAYEQYF.

The chain has TRBV27 and TRBJ1-4; D gene unclear. V was cut by 3 bases and J by 3 bases, with 14 bases left in between. This CDR3 spans 16 amino acids. Germline V gene lookup returns CDR1 MNHEY and CDR2 SMNVEV (reference sequence). CDR3 nucleotide sequence: TGTGCCAGCAGTTTGGGCGGGAATACTGCTAATGAAAAACTGTTTTTT. This sequence encodes CASSLGGNTANEKLFF.

This sequence joins TRBV20-1 and TRBJ1-4; 12 bases match TRBD1. Looked up from germline, CDR1 is DFQATT and CDR2 is SNEGSKA (reference sequence). V shed 1 base, J shed 6 bases, and the junction held 3 bases outside the gene matches. This CDR3 is built from 15 residues. This CDR3 reads CSARAGTGGYEKLFF. CDR3 in DNA: TGCAGTGCTAGAGCAGGGACAGGGGGCTATGAAAAACTGTTTTTT.

At least ten counts were recorded for this clonotype. The chain uses TRBV5-1 and TRBJ2-1; D gene ambiguous. Trimming took 4 bases from V and 0 from J, leaving 14 bases between them. The germline gives CDR1 SGHRS, CDR2 YFSETQ. This CDR3 comprises 16 residues. The CDR3 coding sequence is TGCGCCAGCAGCGCAGAAACGGGTATCTCCTACAATGAGCAGTTCTTC. Translation gives CASSAETGISYNEQFF.

The CDR3 here is CASSQPPNTEAFF. CDR3 DNA sequence: TGTGCCAGTAGTCAACCCCCGAACACTGAAGCTTTCTTT. J is TRBJ1-1 and V is TRBV19; D is unclear. V was trimmed by 5 bases and J by 1 base, leaving 8 bases between them. Germline V lookup: CDR1 LNHDA, CDR2 SQIVND (reference sequence). The CDR3 has 13 residues.

The chain is built from TRBV7-9 and TRBJ1-2; perhaps TRBD1 as D (5 bases). V lost 5 bases and J 4 bases, leaving 11 bases between the germline ends. CDR3 length equals 13 residues. Germline-derived CDR1 and CDR2 are SEHNR and FQNEAQ (reference sequence). The CDR3: CASSPGTSYGYTF. CDR3 nucleotides: TGTGCCAGCAGCCCGGGGACTTCCTATGGCTACACCTTC.

In its sample, this clonotype was seen many times. The gene calls are TRBV5-1 and TRBJ2-1; 15 bases are shared with TRBD2. CDR3 length: 20 amino acids. Germline CDR1 SGHRS, CDR2 YFSETQ. The junction had 16 bases not matched to a gene; V was cut back by 4 bases and J by 5 bases. The CDR3 sequence is CASSDRYGTSGRRRHNEQFF. CDR3 DNA: TGCGCCAGCAGCGATCGTTACGGGACTAGCGGGAGGCGGCGTCACAATGAGCAGTTCTTC. Full variable domain (missing parts from reference TRBV5-1 and TRBJ2-1): KAGVTQTPRYLIKTRGQQVTLSCSPISGHRSVSWYQQTPGQGLQFLFEYFSETQRNKGNFPGRFSGRQFSNSRSEMNVSTLELGDSALYLCASSDRYGTSGRRRHNEQFFGPGTRLTVL.

This clonotype came up a few times. V is TRBV7-9 and J is TRBJ2-1; 7 bases match TRBD2. The CDR3 runs 16 residues. With V trimmed by 5 bases and J by 3 bases, 10 bases remained unmatched. Germline CDR1 and CDR2: SEHNR and FQNEAQ (reference sequence). The CDR3 sequence: CASSPGLGGYYNEQFF. CDR3 DNA: TGTGCCAGCAGCCCGGGGCTGGGGGGGTACTACAATGAGCAGTTCTTC.

This clonotype was observed a handful of times. The V gene is TRBV23-1, the J gene TRBJ2-1, with D unresolved. TRBV23-1 is designated an ORF whose function remains uncertain. The CDR3 has 14 amino acids. Trimming took 7 bases from V and 5 from J, leaving 15 bases between them. The CDR3 DNA reads TGCGCCAGCATTGAGGAGCGAGCCAACAATGAGCAGTTCTTC. This translates into CASIEERANNEQFF.

The J gene is TRBJ2-1, the V gene TRBV5-1, with 7 positions matching TRBD1. Germline trimming cut 2 bases from V and 15 bases from J; bases unmatched to any gene: 11. Looked up from germline, CDR1 is SGHRS and CDR2 is YFSETQ. The length of the CDR3 is 13 residues. CDR3 in amino acids: CASSFQRSDRRFF. The DNA for the CDR3 is TGCGCCAGCAGCTTCCAACGCTCGGACAGGCGGTTCTTC.

The genes are TRBV6-2 or TRBV6-3 and TRBJ2-3; no reliable D call. The germline CDR1 and CDR2 sequences are MNHEY and SVGEGT. This CDR3 is 12 amino acids long. V lost 6 bases and J 3 bases, leaving 7 bases between the germline ends. The CDR3 protein is CASRTLTDTQYF. In DNA form, the CDR3 reads TGTGCCAGCAGAACCCTTACAGATACGCAGTATTTT.

This chain joins TRBV11-1 and TRBJ1-2; 8 nucleotides agree with TRBD1. The CDR3 is made up of 13 amino acids. The junction had 10 bases not matched to a gene; V was cut back by 10 bases and J by 6 bases. The germline CDR1 and CDR2 sequences are SGHAT and FQDESV (reference sequence). This CDR3 reads CATSTGTGNGYTF. The CDR3 DNA reads as TGTGCCACTTCGACCGGGACAGGAAATGGCTACACCTTC.

The chain uses TRBV5-6 and TRBJ1-1; D may be TRBD1 (6 bases). Trimming took 8 bases from V and 4 from J, leaving 24 bases between them. Germline CDR1 reads SGHDT; CDR2 reads YYEEEE. The CDR3 consists of 16 residues. CDR3 region: CASTVSAGARGTEAFF. CDR3 nucleotides: TGTGCCAGTACCGTCTCGGCGGGGGCGCGCGGCACTGAAGCTTTCTTT.

The chain combines TRBV20-1 with TRBJ1-5; 9 bases align to TRBD1. J gave up 6 bases and V 5 bases, and 14 bases lay outside the gene matches. CDR3 length equals 16 residues. Per germline, CDR1 DFQATT and CDR2 SNEGSKA (reference sequence). CDR3 sequence (DNA): TGCAGTGCTTCTACGGGACAGGGTTTTAGGGGTCAGCCCCAGCATTTT. Translating it yields CSASTGQGFRGQPQHF.

The chain combines TRBV20-1 with TRBJ2-7, with D uncertain. The V end was cut by 7 bases, the J end by 7 bases, with 17 bases between. Germline values: CDR1 DFQATT, CDR2 SNEGSKA (reference sequence). This CDR3 contains 12 residues. CDR3 sequence (DNA): TGCAGTGTTCAGCCGGTGGGTGGAGAGCAGTACTTC. It encodes CSVQPVGGEQYF.

This rearrangement joins TRBV5-6 to TRBJ2-2; no clear D. Looked up from germline, CDR1 is SGHDT and CDR2 is YYEEEE. There are 13 residues in the CDR3. Trimming removed 3 bases from V and 6 bases from J, with 9 bases in between. This CDR3 reads CASSWVGAGELFF. The CDR3 DNA reads TGTGCCAGCAGCTGGGTGGGCGCCGGGGAGCTGTTTTTT.

The gene calls are TRBV5-1 and TRBJ2-1; 9 nucleotides agree with TRBD2. The germline V gene encodes CDR1 SGHRS and CDR2 YFSETQ. With 0 bases clipped from V and 7 bases from J, the junction kept 8 bases outside the gene matches. CDR3 length equals 16 residues. DNA of the CDR3: TGCGCCAGCAGCTTGGCCCAGCGGGGGGTTCGGAATGAGCAGTTCTTC. Amino acids: CASSLAQRGVRNEQFF.

This clonotype was picked up a small number of times. The CDR3 here is CASSAGRRNTGELFF. Written as DNA, the CDR3 is TGTGCCAGCAGCGCGGGACGGAGGAACACCGGGGAGCTGTTTTTT. This chain uses TRBV6-6 with TRBJ2-2; TRBD2 is a possible D gene (6 bases). CDR1 MNHNY and CDR2 SVGAGI come from the germline V gene (reference sequence). CDR3 length: 15 amino acids. V was trimmed by 6 bases and J by 1 base, leaving 12 bases between them.

This clonotype was picked up a small number of times. The chain couples TRBV2 to TRBJ2-3, with D maybe TRBD2 (6 bases). CDR1 is SNHLY and CDR2 is FYNNEI in the germline V gene. The CDR3 totals 15 residues. The V end lost 3 bases, the J end lost 1 base, and 11 bases lay between the germline ends. CDR3: CASSDRGGGTDTQYF. Here the CDR3 DNA reads TGTGCCAGCAGTGATCGGGGCGGGGGCACAGATACGCAGTATTTT. The whole variable domain, filled in from reference TRBV2 and TRBJ2-3, reads EPEVTQTPSHQVTQMGQEVILRCVPISNHLYFYWYRQILGQKVEFLVSFYNNEISEKSEIFDDQFSVERPDGSNFTLKIRSTKLEDSAMYFCASSDRGGGTDTQYFGPGTRLTVL.

This clonotype turned up a few times. The chain uses TRBV24-1 and TRBJ2-7; D gene uncertain. V lost 6 bases to trimming and J lost 3 bases, with 5 bases between them. Looked up from germline, CDR1 is KGHDR and CDR2 is SFDVKD. This CDR3 is built from 11 residues. This chain's CDR3 is CATSNGYEQYF. The CDR3 bases are TGTGCCACCAGTAACGGCTACGAGCAGTACTTC.

V and J are TRBV20-1 and TRBJ2-1; D might be TRBD2 (7 bases). Germline V gene data show CDR1 as DFQATT and CDR2 as SNEGSKA (reference sequence). The CDR3 extends over 15 amino acids. Trimming shortened V by 6 bases and J by 4 bases, and 19 bases separated the two germline ends. This CDR3 reads CSARLGGASYNEQFF. The CDR3 bases are TGCAGTGCCCGCCTAGGGGGGGCCTCGTACAATGAGCAGTTCTTC.

This sequence joins TRBV9 and TRBJ1-1, with D maybe TRBD1 (6 bases). This CDR3 has 14 residues. The V gene's germline CDR1 is SGDLS and CDR2 YYNGEE. Deletions cut 4 bases from V and 1 base from J, with 11 bases between. The CDR3 spells CASSTGGQNTEAFF. The CDR3 DNA reads TGTGCCAGCAGCACGGGGGGGCAGAACACTGAAGCTTTCTTT.

The chain has TRBV9 and TRBJ2-1; the match to TRBD2 covers 13 bases. The germline CDR1 and CDR2 sequences are SGDLS and YYNGEE. CDR3 length equals 17 residues. Losses at the gene ends were 6 bases for V and 0 bases for J; bases not matched to a gene: 6. The CDR3: CASTETSGGGSYNEQFF. CDR3 sequence (DNA): TGTGCCAGCACCGAAACTAGCGGGGGGGGCTCCTACAATGAGCAGTTCTTC.

The chain is built from TRBV7-9 and TRBJ2-7, with D perhaps being TRBD1 or TRBD2 (5 bases each). Trimming removed 7 bases from V and 3 bases from J, with 25 bases in between. The length of the CDR3 is 17 residues. Germline values: CDR1 SEHNR, CDR2 FQNEAQ (reference sequence). The CDR3 DNA is TGTGCCAGCAACTCACTTTTGGCCCCTGCTGGGGGCTACGAGCAGTACTTC. As protein: CASNSLLAPAGGYEQYF.

The chain uses TRBV2 and TRBJ2-7, with a possible D match to TRBD1 (6 bases). The CDR3 consists of 17 residues. The V gene's germline CDR1 is SNHLY and CDR2 FYNNEI. With 6 bases removed from V and 3 bases from J, the gap between germline ends came to 24 bases. The CDR3 DNA sequence: TGTGCCAGCAGGGCAGGACAGAGCGATACGTTCTTCTACGAGCAGTACTTC. Its protein is CASRAGQSDTFFYEQYF.

This clonotype was observed a handful of times. J is TRBJ2-1 and V is TRBV5-1; maybe TRBD2 (5 bases). Per germline, CDR1 SGHRS and CDR2 YFSETQ. Between the trimmed V and J ends, which lost 0 bases and 4 bases, there was a span of 17 bases. The CDR3 contains 17 residues. The CDR3 DNA reads TGCGCCAGCAGCTTGGCCTCGAGCGGAGGCCTTTACAATGAGCAGTTCTTC. Translating gives CASSLASSGGLYNEQFF.